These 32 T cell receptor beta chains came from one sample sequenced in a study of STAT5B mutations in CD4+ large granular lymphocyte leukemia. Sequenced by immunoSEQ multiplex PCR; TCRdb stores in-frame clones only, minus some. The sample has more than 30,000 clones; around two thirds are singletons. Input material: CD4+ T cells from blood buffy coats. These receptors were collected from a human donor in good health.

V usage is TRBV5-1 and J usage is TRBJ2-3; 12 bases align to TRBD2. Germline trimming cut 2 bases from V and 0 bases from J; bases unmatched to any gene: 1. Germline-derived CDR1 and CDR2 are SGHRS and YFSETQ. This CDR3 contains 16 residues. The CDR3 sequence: CASSLLAGGSTDTQYF. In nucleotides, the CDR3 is TGCGCCAGCAGCTTACTAGCGGGGGGTAGCACAGATACGCAGTATTTT.

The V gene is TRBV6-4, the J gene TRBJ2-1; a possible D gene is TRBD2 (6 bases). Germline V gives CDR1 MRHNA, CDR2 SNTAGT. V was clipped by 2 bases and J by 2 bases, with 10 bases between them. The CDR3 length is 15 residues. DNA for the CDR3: TGTGCCAGCAGTGACCGGGCGGGACCCTACAATGAGCAGTTCTTC. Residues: CASSDRAGPYNEQFF.

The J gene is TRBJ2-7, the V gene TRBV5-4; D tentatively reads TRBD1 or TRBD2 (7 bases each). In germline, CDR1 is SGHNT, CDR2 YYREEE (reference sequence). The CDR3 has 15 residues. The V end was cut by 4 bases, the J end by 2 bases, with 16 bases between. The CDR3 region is CASSGGGTATYEQYF. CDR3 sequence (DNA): TGTGCCAGCAGCGGGGGGGGGACAGCAACCTACGAGCAGTACTTC.

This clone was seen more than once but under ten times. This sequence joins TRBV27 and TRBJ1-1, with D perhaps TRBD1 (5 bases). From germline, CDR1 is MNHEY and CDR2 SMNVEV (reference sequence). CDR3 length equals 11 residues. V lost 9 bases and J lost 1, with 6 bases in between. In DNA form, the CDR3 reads TGTGCCAGTCAGGGGAACACTGAAGCTTTCTTT. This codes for CASQGNTEAFF.

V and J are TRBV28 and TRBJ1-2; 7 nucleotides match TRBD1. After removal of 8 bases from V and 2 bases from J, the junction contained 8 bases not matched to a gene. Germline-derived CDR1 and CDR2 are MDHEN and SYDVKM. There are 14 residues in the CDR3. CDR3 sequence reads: CASQQGTTNYGYTF. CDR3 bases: TGTGCCAGCCAACAGGGGACAACAAACTATGGCTACACCTTC.

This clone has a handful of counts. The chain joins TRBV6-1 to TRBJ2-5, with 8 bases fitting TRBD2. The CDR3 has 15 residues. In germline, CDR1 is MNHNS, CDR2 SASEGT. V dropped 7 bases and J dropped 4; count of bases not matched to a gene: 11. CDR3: CASMSGGRGRETQYF. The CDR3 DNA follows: TGTGCCAGCATGTCGGGGGGGCGAGGGCGAGAGACCCAGTACTTC.

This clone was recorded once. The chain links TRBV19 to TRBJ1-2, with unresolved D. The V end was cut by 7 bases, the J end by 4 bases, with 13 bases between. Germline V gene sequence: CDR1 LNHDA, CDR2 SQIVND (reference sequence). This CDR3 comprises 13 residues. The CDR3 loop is CASTEPNFYGYTF. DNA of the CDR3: TGTGCCAGTACAGAGCCGAACTTCTATGGCTACACCTTC.

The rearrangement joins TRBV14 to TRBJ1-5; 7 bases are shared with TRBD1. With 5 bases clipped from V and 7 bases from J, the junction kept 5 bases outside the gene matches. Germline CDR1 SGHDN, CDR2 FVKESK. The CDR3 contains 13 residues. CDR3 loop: CASSARGAQPQHF. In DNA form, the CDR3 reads TGTGCCAGCAGCGCCAGGGGGGCCCAGCCCCAGCATTTT.

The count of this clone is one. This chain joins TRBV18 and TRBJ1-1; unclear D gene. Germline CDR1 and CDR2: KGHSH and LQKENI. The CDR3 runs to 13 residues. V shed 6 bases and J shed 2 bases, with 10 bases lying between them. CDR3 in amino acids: CASSRKTNTEAFF. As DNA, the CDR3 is TGTGCCAGCTCGAGGAAAACCAACACTGAAGCTTTCTTT.

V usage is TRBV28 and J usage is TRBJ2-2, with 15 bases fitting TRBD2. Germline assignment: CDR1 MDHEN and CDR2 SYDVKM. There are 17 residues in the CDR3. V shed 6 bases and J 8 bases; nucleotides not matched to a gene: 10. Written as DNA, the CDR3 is TGTGCCAGCAGATGGACTAGCGGGGGGGGTCGTGTAGGGGAGCTGTTTTTT. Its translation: CASRWTSGGGRVGELFF.

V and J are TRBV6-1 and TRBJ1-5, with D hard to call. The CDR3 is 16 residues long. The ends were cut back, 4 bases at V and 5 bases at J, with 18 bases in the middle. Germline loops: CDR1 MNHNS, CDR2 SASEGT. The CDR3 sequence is CASSAASRSGDQPQHF. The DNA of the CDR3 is TGTGCCAGCAGTGCAGCTTCGAGAAGTGGGGATCAGCCCCAGCATTTT.

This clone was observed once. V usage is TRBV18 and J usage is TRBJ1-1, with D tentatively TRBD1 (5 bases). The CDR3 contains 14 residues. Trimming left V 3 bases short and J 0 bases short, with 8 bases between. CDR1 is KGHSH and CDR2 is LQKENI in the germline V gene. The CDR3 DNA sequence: TGTGCCAGCTCACCGAAGGGGCTGAACACTGAAGCTTTCTTT. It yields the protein CASSPKGLNTEAFF.

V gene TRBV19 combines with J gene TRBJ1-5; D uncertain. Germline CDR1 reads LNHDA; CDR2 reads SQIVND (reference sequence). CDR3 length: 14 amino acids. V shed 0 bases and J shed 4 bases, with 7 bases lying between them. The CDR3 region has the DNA TGTGCCAGTAGTATAGAAGGTAGAAATCAGCCCCAGCATTTT. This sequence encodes CASSIEGRNQPQHF.

CDR3 amino acids: CASSLVDGSSGNTIYF. The CDR3 nucleotides are TGCGCCAGCAGCTTGGTAGACGGTTCCTCTGGAAACACCATATATTTT. J is TRBJ1-3 and V is TRBV5-1; unclear D gene. CDR1 and CDR2 from the germline V gene are SGHRS and YFSETQ. This CDR3 spans 16 amino acids. V was pared by 0 bases and J by 0 bases, with 10 bases between.

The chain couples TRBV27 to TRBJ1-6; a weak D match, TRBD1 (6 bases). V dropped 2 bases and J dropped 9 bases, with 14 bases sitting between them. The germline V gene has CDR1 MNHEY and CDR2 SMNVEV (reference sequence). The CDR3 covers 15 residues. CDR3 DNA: TGTGCCAGCAGTTTACAGGGGCAAATTTTTTCACCCCTCCACTTT. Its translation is CASSLQGQIFSPLHF.

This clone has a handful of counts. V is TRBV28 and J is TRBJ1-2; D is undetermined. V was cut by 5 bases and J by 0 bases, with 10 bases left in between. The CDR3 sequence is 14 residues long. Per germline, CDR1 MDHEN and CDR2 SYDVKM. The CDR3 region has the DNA TGTGCCAGCAGTCTCCGGGCGGCTAACTATGGCTACACCTTC. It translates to CASSLRAANYGYTF.

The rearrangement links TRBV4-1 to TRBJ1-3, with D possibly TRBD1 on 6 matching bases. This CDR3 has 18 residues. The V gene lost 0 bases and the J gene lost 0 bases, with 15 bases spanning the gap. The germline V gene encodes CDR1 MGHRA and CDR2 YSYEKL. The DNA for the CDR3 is TGCGCCAGCAGCCAAGAAGAGGGGGACACCTCCTCTGGAAACACCATATATTTT. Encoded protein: CASSQEEGDTSSGNTIYF.

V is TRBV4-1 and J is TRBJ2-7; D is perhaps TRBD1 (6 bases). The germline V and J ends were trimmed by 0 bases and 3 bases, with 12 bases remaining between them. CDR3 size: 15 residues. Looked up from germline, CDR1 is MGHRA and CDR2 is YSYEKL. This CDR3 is CASSQEGGSRYEQYF. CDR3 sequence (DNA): TGCGCCAGCAGCCAAGAAGGGGGTTCCCGCTACGAGCAGTACTTC.

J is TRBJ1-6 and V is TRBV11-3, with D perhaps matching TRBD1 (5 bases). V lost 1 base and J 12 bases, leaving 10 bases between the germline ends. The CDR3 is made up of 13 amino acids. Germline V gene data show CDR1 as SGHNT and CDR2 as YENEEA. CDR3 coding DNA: TGTGCCAGCAGCTTAGGGACGACAGAACCCCTCCACTTT. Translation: CASSLGTTEPLHF.

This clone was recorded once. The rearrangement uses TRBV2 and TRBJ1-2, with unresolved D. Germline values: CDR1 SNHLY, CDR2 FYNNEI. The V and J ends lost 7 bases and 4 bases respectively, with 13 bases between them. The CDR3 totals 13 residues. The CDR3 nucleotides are TGTGCCAGCAAGGAGCTTAAAGTCTATGGCTACACCTTC. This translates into CASKELKVYGYTF. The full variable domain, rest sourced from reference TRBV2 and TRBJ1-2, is EPEVTQTPSHQVTQMGQEVILRCVPISNHLYFYWYRQILGQKVEFLVSFYNNEISEKSEIFDDQFSVERPDGSNFTLKIRSTKLEDSAMYFCASKELKVYGYTFGSGTRLTVV.

The CDR3 reads CASRGQGTGYGYTF. The CDR3 DNA is TGTGCCAGCAGGGGTCAGGGGACTGGTTATGGCTACACCTTC. The chain combines TRBV2 with TRBJ1-2; tentatively, D is TRBD1 (6 bases). The germline CDR1 and CDR2 sequences are SNHLY and FYNNEI. The V and J ends lost 6 bases and 5 bases respectively, with 16 bases between them. The CDR3 contains 14 residues.

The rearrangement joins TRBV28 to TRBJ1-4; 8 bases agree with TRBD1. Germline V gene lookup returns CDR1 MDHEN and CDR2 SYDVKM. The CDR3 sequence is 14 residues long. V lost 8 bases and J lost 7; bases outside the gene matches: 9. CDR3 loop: CASGRQGLGEKLFF. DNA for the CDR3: TGTGCCAGCGGACGACAGGGGTTGGGTGAAAAACTGTTTTTT.

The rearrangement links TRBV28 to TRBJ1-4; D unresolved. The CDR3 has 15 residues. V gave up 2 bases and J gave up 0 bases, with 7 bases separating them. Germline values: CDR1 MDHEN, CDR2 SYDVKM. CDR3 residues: CASSLALATNEKLFF. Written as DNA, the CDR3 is TGTGCCAGCAGTTTAGCCCTTGCAACTAATGAAAAACTGTTTTTT.

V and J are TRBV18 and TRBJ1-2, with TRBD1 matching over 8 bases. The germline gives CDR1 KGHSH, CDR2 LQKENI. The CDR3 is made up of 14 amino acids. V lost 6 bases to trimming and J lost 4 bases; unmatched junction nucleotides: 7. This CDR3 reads CASSRGQDVYGYTF. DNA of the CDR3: TGTGCCAGCTCGCGGGGACAGGACGTCTATGGCTACACCTTC.

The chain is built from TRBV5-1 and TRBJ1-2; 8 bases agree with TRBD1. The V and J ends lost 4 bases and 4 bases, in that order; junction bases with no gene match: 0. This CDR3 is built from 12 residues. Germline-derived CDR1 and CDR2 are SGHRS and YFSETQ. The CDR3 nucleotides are TGCGCCAGCAGCCAGGGGGCCTATGGCTACACCTTC. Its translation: CASSQGAYGYTF.

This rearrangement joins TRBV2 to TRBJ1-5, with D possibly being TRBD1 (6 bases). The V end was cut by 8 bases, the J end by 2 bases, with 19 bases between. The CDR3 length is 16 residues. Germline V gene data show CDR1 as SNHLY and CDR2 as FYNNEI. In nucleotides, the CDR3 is TGTGCCAGCGAGAGTCGTCAGGGGTTTGGCAATCAGCCCCAGCATTTT. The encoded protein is CASESRQGFGNQPQHF.

The CDR3 DNA reads as TGTGCCAGCACCCCATGGGGGCGCACAAATCAGCCCCAGCATTTT. It is translated as CASTPWGRTNQPQHF. This rearrangement joins TRBV28 to TRBJ1-5; maybe TRBD1 (6 bases). The ends were cut back, 7 bases at V and 4 bases at J, with 17 bases in the middle. The CDR3 extends over 15 amino acids. Germline assignment: CDR1 MDHEN and CDR2 SYDVKM. Supplemented by reference TRBV28 and TRBJ1-5, the full variable domain reads DVKVTQSSRYLVKRTGEKVFLECVQDMDHENMFWYRQDPGLGLRLIYFSYDVKMKEKGDIPEGYSVSREKKERFSLILESASTNQTSMYLCASTPWGRTNQPQHFGDGTRLSIL.

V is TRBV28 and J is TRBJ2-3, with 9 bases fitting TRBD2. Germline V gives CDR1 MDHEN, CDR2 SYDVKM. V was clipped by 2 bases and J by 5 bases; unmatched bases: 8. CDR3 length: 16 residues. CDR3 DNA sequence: TGTGCCAGCAGTTTAATGGGCGGGGGGGCCCTAGATACGCAGTATTTT. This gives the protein CASSLMGGGALDTQYF.

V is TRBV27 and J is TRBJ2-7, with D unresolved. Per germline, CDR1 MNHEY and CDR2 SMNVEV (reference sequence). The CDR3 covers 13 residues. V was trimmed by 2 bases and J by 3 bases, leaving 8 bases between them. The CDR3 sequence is CASSLRRDYEQYF. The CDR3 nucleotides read TGTGCCAGCAGTTTAAGAAGAGACTACGAGCAGTACTTC.

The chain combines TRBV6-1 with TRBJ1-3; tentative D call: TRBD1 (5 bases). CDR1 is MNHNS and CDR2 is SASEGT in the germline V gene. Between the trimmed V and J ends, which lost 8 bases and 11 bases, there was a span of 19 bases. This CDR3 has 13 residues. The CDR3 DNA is TGTGCCAGCTCCTCCCCCGGACAATGGGCCATATATTTT. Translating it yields CASSSPGQWAIYF.

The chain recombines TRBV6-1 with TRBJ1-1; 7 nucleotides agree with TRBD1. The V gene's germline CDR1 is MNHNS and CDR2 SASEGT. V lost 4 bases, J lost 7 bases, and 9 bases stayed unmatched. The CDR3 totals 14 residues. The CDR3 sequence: CASSAKTGIGEAFF. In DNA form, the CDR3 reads TGTGCCAGCAGTGCCAAGACAGGGATCGGTGAAGCTTTCTTT.

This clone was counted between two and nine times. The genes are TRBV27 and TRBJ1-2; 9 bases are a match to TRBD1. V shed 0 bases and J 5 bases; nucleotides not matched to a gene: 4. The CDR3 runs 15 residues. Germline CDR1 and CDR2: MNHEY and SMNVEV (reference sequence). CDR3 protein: CASSLSDRGPYGYTF. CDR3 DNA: TGTGCCAGCAGTTTATCGGACAGGGGACCTTATGGCTACACCTTC.